The entry that follows covers one T cell receptor beta chain sequence. Original methodology: Estimation of nucleated cell counts was performed using reference gene primer amplification. Sequenced by immunoSEQ multiplex PCR; TCRdb stores in-frame clones only, minus some. V and J calls and clone size are as listed in that table; D and trimming were resolved from the DNA. The sample includes about 240,000 clones, 85% to 90% of them seen just once. J gave up 2 bases and V 6 bases, and 9 bases lay outside the gene matches. Germline V gives CDR1 SGHAT, CDR2 FQNNGV. The CDR3 extends over 15 amino acids. This specimen comes from a study of blood T cell repertoires in COVID-19. Study in general: Samples representing acute and convalescent COVID-19 were sourced from the United States, Italy and Spain. T cells, B-cell-depleted T cells, or PBMCs supplied cDNA or gDNA.

The sequencing input was peripheral blood. This rearrangement joins TRBV11-2 to TRBJ2-5; TRBD1 matches at 7 bases. The TCR originated in a woman in her seventies with active or convalescent COVID-19. The CDR3 loop is CASSFFSTGQETQYF. In nucleotides, the CDR3 is TGTGCCAGCAGTTTTTTTTCGACAGGGCAAGAGACCCAGTACTTC.